The clone carrying this TCR beta chain was counted once. Antigen specificity is unknown. This specimen belongs to a study of shared clonotypes between healthy human individuals. Study-level findings and limits: Although depth was large, rarefaction showed that sequencing of the sorted subsets was incomplete. Naive CD4 clonotypes overlapped across a few donors at roughly 4.5%. Read depth was anticipated to influence clonotype sharing among donors.

For every subset, genomic DNA was evenly distributed across several immunoSEQ plates. Here immunoSEQ multiplex PCR was the method, and the copy in TCRdb shows in-frame clones only, minus some. The table includes around 2.1 million clones, around 95% detected once. V lost 6 bases and J lost 4; bases outside the gene matches: 8. The CDR3 totals 15 residues. Germline V gene lookup returns CDR1 MNHNY and CDR2 SVGAGI (reference sequence). The chain carries TRBV6-6 and TRBJ2-7, with 11 positions matching TRBD1. The origin of this receptor is a man aged 18 to 30 in good health. The specimen sequenced was naive CD4+ T cells sorted from blood. Subset of the sample: CD45RA+ positively selected. In DNA, the CDR3 is TGTGCCAGCAGAAAGGACAGGGGGCAAGGTTACGAGCAGTACTTC. Protein: CASRKDRGQGYEQYF.